These 26 T cell receptor beta chains came from one sample sequenced in a study of T cells after yellow fever vaccination. Each CDR3 protein is one row after TCRdb ran MiXCR on the 5' RACE reads. The table lists around 29,000 distinct CDR3 sequences, just under 6.5% of them singletons. The source was PBMCs, either bulk or a sorted T-cell subset (CD4+, CD8+, memory, or dextramer-sorted; not recorded which), collected on the day of the yellow fever booster vaccination. The receptors originated from a man aged 25 to 45 who received the YFV17D yellow fever vaccine.

This clonotype was found many times. The rearrangement uses TRBV11-2 and TRBJ2-3; D might be TRBD2 (6 bases). The CDR3 is 19 residues long. The V end was cut by 5 bases, the J end by 2 bases, with 26 bases between. Germline V CDR1 and CDR2: SGHAT, FQNNGV. The CDR3 loop reads CASSRPPWDGGKNTDTQYF. As DNA, the CDR3 is TGTGCCAGCAGCCGCCCCCCGTGGGATGGCGGGAAGAACACAGATACGCAGTATTTT.

This clonotype was recorded a few times. The chain has TRBV4-1 and TRBJ2-7; perhaps TRBD1 as D (6 bases). Trimming removed 3 bases at V and 2 bases at J, with 17 bases between. The V gene's germline CDR1 is MGHRA and CDR2 YSYEKL. CDR3 length: 16 amino acids. In nucleotides, the CDR3 is TGCGCCAGCAGCCAGAGGACGGACAGTATTACCTACGAGCAGTACTTC. Its translation is CASSQRTDSITYEQYF.

This clonotype was found a few times. The chain recombines TRBV5-1 with TRBJ2-5; TRBD2 aligns across 8 bases. The CDR3 loop spans 15 amino acids. Germline V lookup: CDR1 SGHRS, CDR2 YFSETQ. Trimming at V came to 0 bases and at J to 4 bases, leaving 5 bases not matched to a gene. CDR3 in DNA: TGCGCCAGCAGCTTGGCCTCGGGAGGGGGAGAGACCCAGTACTTC. This encodes CASSLASGGGETQYF.

Ten or more counts support this clonotype. V and J are TRBV29-1 and TRBJ1-1; no definite D call. V lost 7 bases and J lost 7, with 13 bases in between. Germline CDR1 SQVTM, CDR2 ANQGSEA. The CDR3 has 11 amino acids. The CDR3 spells CSATDGLEAFF. CDR3 bases: TGCAGCGCAACGGACGGCCTTGAAGCTTTCTTT. The full variable domain, in which reference TRBV29-1 and TRBJ1-1 provide the parts outside the CDR3, is SAVISQKPSRDICQRGTSLTIQCQVDSQVTMMFWYRQQPGQSLTLIATANQGSEATYESGFVIDKFPISRPNLTFSTLTVSNMSPEDSSIYLCSATDGLEAFFGQGTRLTVV.

The genes are TRBV28 and TRBJ2-1; unclear D gene. CDR3 size: 12 residues. Trimming shortened V by 7 bases and J by 2 bases, and 6 bases separated the two germline ends. Germline CDR1 and CDR2: MDHEN and SYDVKM. The CDR3 is CASTGTYNEQFF. In nucleotides, the CDR3 is TGTGCCAGCACCGGCACCTACAATGAGCAGTTCTTC.

This clonotype was observed at least ten times. The CDR3 reads CASSVGQAGYEQYF. The CDR3 region has the DNA TGCGCCAGCAGCGTTGGACAGGCGGGCTACGAGCAGTACTTC. V is TRBV5-1 and J is TRBJ2-7; 7 nucleotides line up with TRBD1. Trimming cost V 4 bases and J 3 bases; bases outside gene matches: 7. This CDR3 is 14 amino acids long. The germline V gene encodes CDR1 SGHRS and CDR2 YFSETQ. Drawing the rest from reference TRBV5-1 and TRBJ2-7, the complete variable domain is KAGVTQTPRYLIKTRGQQVTLSCSPISGHRSVSWYQQTPGQGLQFLFEYFSETQRNKGNFPGRFSGRQFSNSRSEMNVSTLELGDSALYLCASSVGQAGYEQYFGPGTRLTVT.

This clonotype was found a few times. The chain combines TRBV5-4 with TRBJ2-1, with TRBD1 identical over 8 bases. Trimming removed 4 bases from V and 3 bases from J; junction bases left unmatched: 6. Germline V gene sequence: CDR1 SGHNT, CDR2 YYREEE (reference sequence). CDR3 length: 15 residues. In DNA, the CDR3 is TGTGCCAGCAGCATAGGACAGGGTAGCTACAATGAGCAGTTCTTC. It is translated as CASSIGQGSYNEQFF.

This clonotype was seen repeatedly, ten times or more. The V and J genes are TRBV10-3 and TRBJ2-7, with D perhaps TRBD2 (6 bases). The CDR3 length is 15 residues. Trimming took 2 bases from V and 1 from J, leaving 12 bases between them. Germline CDR1 reads ENHRY; CDR2 reads SYGVKD. The CDR3 DNA is TGTGCCATCAGTGAGAGCCTTGGAGGGTCCTACGAGCAGTACTTC. Translating it yields CAISESLGGSYEQYF.

This clonotype was seen many times. V gene TRBV20-1 combines with J gene TRBJ2-4; maybe TRBD2 (5 bases). From germline, CDR1 is DFQATT and CDR2 SNEGSKA (reference sequence). CDR3 size: 14 residues. Trimming stripped 5 bases from V and 7 bases from J, with 18 bases between. Here the CDR3 reads CSAEADFFRNIQYF. In DNA form, the CDR3 reads TGCAGTGCTGAGGCGGACTTCTTTCGGAACATTCAGTACTTC.

This clonotype showed up many times. The chain joins TRBV27 to TRBJ2-7, with D unresolved. V was trimmed by 4 bases and J by 6 bases, leaving 7 bases between them. CDR1 MNHEY and CDR2 SMNVEV come from the germline V gene (reference sequence). The CDR3 is 11 amino acids. CDR3 DNA: TGTGCCAGCAGTTACGCTGCCGAGCAGTACTTC. Encoded protein: CASSYAAEQYF.

This clonotype has ten or more counts. The J gene is TRBJ2-1, the V gene TRBV12-5, with D possibly being TRBD1 or TRBD2 (6 bases each). CDR1 is LGHNT and CDR2 is FRNRAP in the germline V gene. The CDR3 is 14 residues long. V lost 2 bases to trimming and J lost 8 bases, with 13 bases between them. The CDR3 spells CASGLSNRDYEQFF. CDR3 DNA: TGTGCTAGTGGTTTGTCCAACAGGGACTATGAGCAGTTCTTC. Full variable domain (rest looked up from reference TRBV12-5 and TRBJ2-1): DARVTQTPRHKVTEMGQEVTMRCQPILGHNTVFWYRQTMMQGLELLAYFRNRAPLDDSGMPKDRFSAEMPDATLATLKIQPSEPRDSAVYFCASGLSNRDYEQFFGPGTRLTVL.

This clonotype showed up just a few times. CDR3: CASSQEKGVGDEQYF. In nucleotides, the CDR3 is TGTGCCAGCAGCCAAGAGAAGGGGGTGGGGGACGAGCAGTACTTC. The chain uses TRBV3-1 and TRBJ2-7; tentatively, D is TRBD1 (6 bases). This CDR3 is built from 15 residues. Between the trimmed V and J ends, which lost 0 bases and 5 bases, there was a span of 14 bases. CDR1 is LGHDT and CDR2 is YNNKEL in the germline V gene (reference sequence).

This clonotype showed up many times. The chain combines TRBV5-5 with TRBJ2-6; maybe TRBD2 (6 bases). Looked up from germline, CDR1 is SGHKS and CDR2 is YYEKEE (reference sequence). V was pared by 9 bases and J by 4 bases, with 17 bases between. There are 15 residues in the CDR3. CDR3 nucleotide sequence: TGTGCCACCGCCCTGGCGGGATCCGGGGCCAACGTCCTGACTTTC. Its protein product is CATALAGSGANVLTF.

J is TRBJ1-3 and V is TRBV20-1; D call uncertain. The CDR3 sequence is 14 residues long. V shed 4 bases and J shed 7 bases, with 17 bases lying between them. Germline-derived CDR1 and CDR2 are DFQATT and SNEGSKA (reference sequence). CDR3 DNA: TGCAGTGCTAAGTCACTTCTCCTGGGGAACACCATATATTTT. Its translation: CSAKSLLLGNTIYF.

At least ten counts were recorded for this clonotype. The chain carries TRBV11-2 and TRBJ1-2; no definite D call. Germline-derived CDR1 and CDR2 are SGHAT and FQNNGV. The CDR3 is made up of 13 amino acids. V shed 5 bases and J shed 0 bases, with 7 bases lying between them. CDR3 DNA sequence: TGTGCCAGCAGCAAGACAACTAACTATGGCTACACCTTC. This encodes CASSKTTNYGYTF. The full variable domain, with the rest looked up from reference TRBV11-2 and TRBJ1-2, is EAGVAQSPRYKIIEKRQSVAFWCNPISGHATLYWYQQILGQGPKLLIQFQNNGVVDDSQLPKDRFSAERLKGVDSTLKIQPAKLEDSAVYLCASSKTTNYGYTFGSGTRLTVV.

On this clonotype itself: A read error may produce the germline difference seen at one junction end. This chain links TRBV5-1 with TRBJ2-1, with D possibly TRBD2 on 5 matching bases. There are 16 residues in the CDR3. The V gene's germline CDR1 is SGHRS and CDR2 YFSETQ. In DNA form, the CDR3 reads TGCGCCAGCAGCTTGGCCCCGGGGAGCTCCTACAATGAGCTGTTCTTC. Amino acids: CASSLAPGSSYNELFF.

In this sample, this clonotype turned up many times. The chain couples TRBV10-2 to TRBJ1-1, with 11 bases that match TRBD1. The germline gives CDR1 WSHSY, CDR2 SAAADI. With 4 bases clipped from V and 1 base from J, the junction kept 11 bases outside the gene matches. The CDR3 length is 18 residues. The CDR3 region is CASSVHGMGTGGNTEAFF. CDR3 DNA: TGCGCCAGCAGTGTTCACGGTATGGGGACAGGGGGGAACACTGAAGCTTTCTTT.

This clonotype was picked up many times. The chain combines TRBV5-6 with TRBJ2-7; TRBD1 matches at 7 bases. V dropped 3 bases and J dropped 1; count of bases not matched to a gene: 1. This CDR3 comprises 13 residues. Germline CDR1 SGHDT, CDR2 YYEEEE. This CDR3 is CASSWGQSYEQYF. CDR3 sequence (DNA): TGTGCCAGCAGCTGGGGACAGTCCTACGAGCAGTACTTC.

This clonotype was counted ten times or more. J is TRBJ1-1 and V is TRBV5-1; 9 bases match TRBD1. The CDR3 totals 15 residues. Germline loops: CDR1 SGHRS, CDR2 YFSETQ. Losses at the gene ends were 2 bases for V and 2 bases for J; bases not matched to a gene: 4. CDR3 DNA: TGCGCCAGCAGCTTTACAGGGGGCGGAAACACTGAAGCTTTCTTT. Protein sequence: CASSFTGGGNTEAFF.

This clonotype was seen more than once but under ten times. The chain is built from TRBV7-2 and TRBJ2-1, with 9 bases fitting TRBD1. J gave up 9 bases and V 3 bases, and 6 bases lay outside the gene matches. This CDR3 is 14 amino acids long. Germline V gene data show CDR1 as SGHTA and CDR2 as FQGNSA. The CDR3 is CASSFLTGGREQFF. The CDR3 nucleotides are TGTGCCAGCAGCTTTCTCACAGGGGGCCGTGAGCAGTTCTTC. Filled out from reference TRBV7-2 and TRBJ2-1, the complete variable domain reads GAGVSQSPSNKVTEKGKDVELRCDPISGHTALYWYRQSLGQGLEFLIYFQGNSAPDKSGLPSDRFSAERTGGSVSTLTIQRTQQEDSAVYLCASSFLTGGREQFFGPGTRLTVL.

The chain recombines TRBV25-1 with TRBJ2-7, with TRBD2 matching 7 bases. In germline, CDR1 is MGHDK, CDR2 SYGVNS. The V segment lost 3 bases and the J segment 5 bases; nucleotides outside the gene matches: 4. The CDR3 is made up of 13 amino acids. The CDR3 spells CASSEPTSDEQYF. The CDR3 DNA sequence: TGTGCCAGCAGTGAGCCCACTAGCGACGAGCAGTACTTC.

As concerns this clonotype: A much larger clonotype is one base distant, so this may be a read error. The chain links TRBV11-1 to TRBJ2-3; TRBD2 might be the D (5 bases). V was trimmed by 6 bases and J by 4 bases, leaving 11 bases between them. Germline CDR1 reads SGHAT; CDR2 reads FQDESV (reference sequence). The CDR3 is 13 amino acids. The CDR3 DNA reads TGTGCCAGCAGAACTGAGGGCTCAGATACGCAGTATTTT. Protein: CASRTEGSDTQYF.

Ten or more counts support this clonotype. V is TRBV6-5 and J is TRBJ2-7; D is unclear. This CDR3 spans 14 amino acids. Germline-derived CDR1 and CDR2 are MNHEY and SVGAGI. Trimming cost V 6 bases and J 1 base, with 13 bases left between them. The CDR3 region is CASRLSHTSYEQYF. The CDR3 region has the DNA TGTGCCAGCAGGCTGAGCCACACGTCCTACGAGCAGTACTTC.

This clonotype has a handful of counts. CDR3 protein: CASSLTVNEKLFF. DNA of the CDR3: TGTGCCAGCAGCTTGACAGTGAATGAAAAACTGTTTTTT. The chain combines TRBV7-2 with TRBJ1-4; the D gene is possibly TRBD1 (5 bases). Germline loops: CDR1 SGHTA, CDR2 FQGNSA. The CDR3 covers 13 residues. Deletions cut 3 bases from V and 5 bases from J, with 7 bases between.

As for this clonotype: A much larger clone is a single base away; this may be a read error. The J gene is TRBJ2-7, the V gene TRBV7-6; D call uncertain. The CDR3 is 12 residues long. V gave up 5 bases and J gave up 7 bases, with 12 bases separating them. Germline-derived CDR1 and CDR2 are SGHVS and FNYEAQ. The CDR3 protein is CASSQPAREQYF. In DNA, the CDR3 is TGTGCCAGCAGCCAACCAGCGAGGGAGCAGTACTTC.

By sample share, this clonotype is medium-sized. The V call is TRBV7-8, the J call TRBJ2-7; TRBD2 aligns across 7 bases. CDR1 is SGHVS and CDR2 is FQNEAQ in the germline V gene. With 2 bases clipped from V and 0 bases from J, the junction kept 1 base outside the gene matches. There are 14 residues in the CDR3. Here the CDR3 reads CASSLREGSYEQYF. CDR3 nucleotides: TGTGCCAGCAGCTTAAGGGAGGGCTCCTACGAGCAGTACTTC.